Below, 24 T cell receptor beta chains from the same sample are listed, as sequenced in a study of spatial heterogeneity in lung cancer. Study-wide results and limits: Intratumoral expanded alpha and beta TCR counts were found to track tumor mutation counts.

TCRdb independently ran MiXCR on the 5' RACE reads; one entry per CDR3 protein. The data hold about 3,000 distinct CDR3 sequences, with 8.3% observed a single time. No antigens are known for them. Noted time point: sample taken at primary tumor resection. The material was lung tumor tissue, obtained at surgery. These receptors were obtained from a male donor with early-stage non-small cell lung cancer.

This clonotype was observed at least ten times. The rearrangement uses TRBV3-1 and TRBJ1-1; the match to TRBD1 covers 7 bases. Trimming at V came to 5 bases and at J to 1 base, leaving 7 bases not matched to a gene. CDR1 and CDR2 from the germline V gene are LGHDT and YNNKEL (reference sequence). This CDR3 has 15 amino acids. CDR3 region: CASSSWDSQNTEAFF. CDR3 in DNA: TGTGCCAGCAGCTCTTGGGACAGCCAGAACACTGAAGCTTTCTTT.

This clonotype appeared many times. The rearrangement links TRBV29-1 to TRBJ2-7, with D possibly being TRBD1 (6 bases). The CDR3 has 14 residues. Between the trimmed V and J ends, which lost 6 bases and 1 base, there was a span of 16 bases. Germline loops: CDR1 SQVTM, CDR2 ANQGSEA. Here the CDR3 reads CSVDTGTPSYEQYF. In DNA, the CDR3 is TGCAGCGTCGATACCGGGACACCTTCCTACGAGCAGTACTTC.

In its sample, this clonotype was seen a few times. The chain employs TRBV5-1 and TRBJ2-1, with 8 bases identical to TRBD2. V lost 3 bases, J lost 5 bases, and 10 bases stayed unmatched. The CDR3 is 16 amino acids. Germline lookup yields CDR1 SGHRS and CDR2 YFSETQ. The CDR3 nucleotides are TGCGCCAGCAGCTGGATAAGCGGGAGAGGCGACAATGAGCAGTTCTTC. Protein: CASSWISGRGDNEQFF.

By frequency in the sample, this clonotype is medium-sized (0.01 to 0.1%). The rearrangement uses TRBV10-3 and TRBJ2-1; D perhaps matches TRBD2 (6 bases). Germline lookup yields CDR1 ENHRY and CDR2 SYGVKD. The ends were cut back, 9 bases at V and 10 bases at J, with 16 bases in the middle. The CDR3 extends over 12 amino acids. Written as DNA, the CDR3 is TGTGCCATATCGGGACTTCCAAGGGAGCAGTTCTTC. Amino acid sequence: CAISGLPREQFF.

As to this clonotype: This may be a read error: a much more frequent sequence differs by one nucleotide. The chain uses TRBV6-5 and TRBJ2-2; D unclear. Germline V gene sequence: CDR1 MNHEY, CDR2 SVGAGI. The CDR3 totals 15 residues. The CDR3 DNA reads TGTGCCAGCAGCCTCACCTCCGGGTACACCAGGGAGCTGTTTTTT. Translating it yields CASSLTSGYTRELFF.

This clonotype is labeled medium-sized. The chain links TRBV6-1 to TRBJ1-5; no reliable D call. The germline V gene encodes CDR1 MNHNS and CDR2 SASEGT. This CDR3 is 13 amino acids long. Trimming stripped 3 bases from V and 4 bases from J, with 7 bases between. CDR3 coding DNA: TGTGCCAGCAGTGAGGCCGAAAATCAGCCCCAGCATTTT. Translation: CASSEAENQPQHF.

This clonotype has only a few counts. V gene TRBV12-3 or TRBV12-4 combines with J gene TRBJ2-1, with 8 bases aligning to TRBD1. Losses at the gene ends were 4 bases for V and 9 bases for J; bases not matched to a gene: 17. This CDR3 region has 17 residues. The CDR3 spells CASSSRTGTWLIIEQFF. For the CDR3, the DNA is TGTGCCAGCAGTTCCCGGACAGGGACTTGGTTAATTATTGAGCAGTTCTTC.

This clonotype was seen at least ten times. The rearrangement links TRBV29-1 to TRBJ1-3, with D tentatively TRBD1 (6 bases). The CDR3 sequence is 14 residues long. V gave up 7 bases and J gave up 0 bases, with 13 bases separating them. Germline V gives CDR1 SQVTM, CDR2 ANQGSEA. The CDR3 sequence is CSATTGSSGNTIYF. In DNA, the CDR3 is TGCAGCGCCACGACAGGTAGCTCTGGAAACACCATATATTTT.

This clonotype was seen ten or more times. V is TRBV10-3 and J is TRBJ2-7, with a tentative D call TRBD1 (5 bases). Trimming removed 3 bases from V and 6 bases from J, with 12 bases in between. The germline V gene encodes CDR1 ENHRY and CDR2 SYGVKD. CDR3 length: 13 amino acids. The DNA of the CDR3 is TGTGCCATCAGTGACCCCCCCAGGGCCGAGCAGTACTTC. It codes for CAISDPPRAEQYF.

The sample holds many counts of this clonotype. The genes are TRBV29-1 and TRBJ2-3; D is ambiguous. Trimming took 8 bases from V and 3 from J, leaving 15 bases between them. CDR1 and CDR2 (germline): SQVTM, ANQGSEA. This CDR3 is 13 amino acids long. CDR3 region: CSLIRSPTDTQYF. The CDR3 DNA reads TGCAGCCTAATCAGGAGCCCTACAGATACGCAGTATTTT.

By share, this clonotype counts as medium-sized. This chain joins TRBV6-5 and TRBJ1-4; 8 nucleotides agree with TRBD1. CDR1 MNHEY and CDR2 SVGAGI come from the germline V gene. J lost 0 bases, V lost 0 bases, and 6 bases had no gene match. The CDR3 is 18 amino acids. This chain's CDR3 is CASSYSGQAVATNEKLFF. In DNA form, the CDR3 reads TGTGCCAGCAGTTACTCGGGACAGGCCGTTGCAACTAATGAAAAACTGTTTTTT.

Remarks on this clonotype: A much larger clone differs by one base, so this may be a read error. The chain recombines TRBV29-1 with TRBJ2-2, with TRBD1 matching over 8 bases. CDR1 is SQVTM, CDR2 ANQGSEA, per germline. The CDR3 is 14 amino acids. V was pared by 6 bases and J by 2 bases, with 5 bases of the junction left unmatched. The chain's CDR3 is CSVAQGVNTGELFF. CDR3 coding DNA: TGCAGCGTCGCACAGGGGGTAAACACCGGGGAGCTGTTTTTT.

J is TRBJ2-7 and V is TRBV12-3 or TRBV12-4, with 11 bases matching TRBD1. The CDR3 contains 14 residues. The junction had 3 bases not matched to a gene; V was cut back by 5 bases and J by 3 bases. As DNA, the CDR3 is TGTGCCAGCAGTCAGGGACAGGGGGGCTACGAGCAGTACTTC. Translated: CASSQGQGGYEQYF.

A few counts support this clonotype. This CDR3 is CASSQEGNTYGYTF. CDR3 DNA: TGTGCCAGCAGCCAAGAAGGGAACACCTATGGCTACACCTTC. The chain couples TRBV4-2 to TRBJ1-2; D not certain. The CDR3 extends over 14 amino acids. Trimming removed 0 bases from V and 4 bases from J, with 9 bases in between. The germline V gene encodes CDR1 LGHNA and CDR2 YNFKEQ.

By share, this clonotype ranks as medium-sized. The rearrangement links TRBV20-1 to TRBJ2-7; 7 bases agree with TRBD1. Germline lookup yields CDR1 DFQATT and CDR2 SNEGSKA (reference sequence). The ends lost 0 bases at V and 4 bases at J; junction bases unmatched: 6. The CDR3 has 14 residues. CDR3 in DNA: TGCAGTGCTAGAGACCCGGGACAGATGTACGAGCAGTACTTC. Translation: CSARDPGQMYEQYF.

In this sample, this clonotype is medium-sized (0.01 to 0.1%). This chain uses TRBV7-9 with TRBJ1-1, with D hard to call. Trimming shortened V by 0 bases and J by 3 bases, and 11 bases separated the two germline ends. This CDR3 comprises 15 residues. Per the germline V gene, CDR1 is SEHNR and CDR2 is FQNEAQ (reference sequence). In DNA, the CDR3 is TGTGCCAGCAGCTTAGCGGATTTCGGGGACACTGAAGCTTTCTTT. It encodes CASSLADFGDTEAFF.

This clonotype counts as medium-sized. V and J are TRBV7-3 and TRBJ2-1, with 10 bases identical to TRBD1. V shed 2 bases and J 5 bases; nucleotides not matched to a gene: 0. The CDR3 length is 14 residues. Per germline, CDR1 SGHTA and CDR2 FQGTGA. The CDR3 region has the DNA TGTGCCAGCAGCTTAGGGACAGGGGACAATGAGCAGTTCTTC. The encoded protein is CASSLGTGDNEQFF.

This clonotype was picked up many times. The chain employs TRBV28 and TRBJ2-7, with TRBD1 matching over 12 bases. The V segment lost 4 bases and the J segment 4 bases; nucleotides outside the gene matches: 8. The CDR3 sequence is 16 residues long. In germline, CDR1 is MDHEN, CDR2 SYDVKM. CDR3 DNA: TGTGCCAGCAGTTGGTCGGGGGGACAGGGGGCATACGAGCAGTACTTC. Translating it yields CASSWSGGQGAYEQYF. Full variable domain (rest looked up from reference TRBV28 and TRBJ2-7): DVKVTQSSRYLVKRTGEKVFLECVQDMDHENMFWYRQDPGLGLRLIYFSYDVKMKEKGDIPEGYSVSREKKERFSLILESASTNQTSMYLCASSWSGGQGAYEQYFGPGTRLTVT.

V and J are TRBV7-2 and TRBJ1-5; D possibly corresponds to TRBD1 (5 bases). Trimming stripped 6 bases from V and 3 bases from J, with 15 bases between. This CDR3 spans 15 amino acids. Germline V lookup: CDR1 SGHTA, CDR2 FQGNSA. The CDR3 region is CASRPAGSPNQPQHF. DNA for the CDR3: TGTGCCAGCAGGCCTGCAGGGTCCCCCAATCAGCCCCAGCATTTT.

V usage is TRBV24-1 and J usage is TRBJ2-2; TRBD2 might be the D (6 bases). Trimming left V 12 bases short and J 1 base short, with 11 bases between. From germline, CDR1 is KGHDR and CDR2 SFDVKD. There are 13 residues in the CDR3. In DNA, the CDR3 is TGTGCCGCCCATAGCGGGAACACCGGGGAGCTGTTTTTT. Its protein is CAAHSGNTGELFF.

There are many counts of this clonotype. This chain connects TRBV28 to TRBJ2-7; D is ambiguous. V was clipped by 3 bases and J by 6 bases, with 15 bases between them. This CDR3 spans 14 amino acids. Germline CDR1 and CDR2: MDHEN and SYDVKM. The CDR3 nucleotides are TGTGCCAGCAGTTTGGCTCCGGAGCGAGGCGAGCAGTACTTC. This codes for CASSLAPERGEQYF.

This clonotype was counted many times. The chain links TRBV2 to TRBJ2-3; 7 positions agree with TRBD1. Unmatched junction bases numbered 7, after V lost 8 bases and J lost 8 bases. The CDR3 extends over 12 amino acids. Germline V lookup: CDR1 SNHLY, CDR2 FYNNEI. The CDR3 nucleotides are TGTGCCAGCGGAAGGGGGCCGGTTACGCAGTATTTT. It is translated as CASGRGPVTQYF.

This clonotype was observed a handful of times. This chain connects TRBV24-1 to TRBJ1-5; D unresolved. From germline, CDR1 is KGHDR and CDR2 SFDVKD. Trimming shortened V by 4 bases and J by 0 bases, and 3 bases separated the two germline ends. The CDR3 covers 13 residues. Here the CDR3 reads CATSDDSNQPQHF. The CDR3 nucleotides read TGTGCCACCAGTGACGATAGCAATCAGCCCCAGCATTTT.

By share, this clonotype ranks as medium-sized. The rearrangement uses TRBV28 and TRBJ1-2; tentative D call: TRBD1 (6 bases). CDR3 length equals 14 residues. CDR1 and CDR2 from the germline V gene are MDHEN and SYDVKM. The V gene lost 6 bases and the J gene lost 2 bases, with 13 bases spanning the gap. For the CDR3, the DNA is TGTGCCAGCAGCTGGGAGGGGGGAAACTATGGCTACACCTTC. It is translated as CASSWEGGNYGYTF.